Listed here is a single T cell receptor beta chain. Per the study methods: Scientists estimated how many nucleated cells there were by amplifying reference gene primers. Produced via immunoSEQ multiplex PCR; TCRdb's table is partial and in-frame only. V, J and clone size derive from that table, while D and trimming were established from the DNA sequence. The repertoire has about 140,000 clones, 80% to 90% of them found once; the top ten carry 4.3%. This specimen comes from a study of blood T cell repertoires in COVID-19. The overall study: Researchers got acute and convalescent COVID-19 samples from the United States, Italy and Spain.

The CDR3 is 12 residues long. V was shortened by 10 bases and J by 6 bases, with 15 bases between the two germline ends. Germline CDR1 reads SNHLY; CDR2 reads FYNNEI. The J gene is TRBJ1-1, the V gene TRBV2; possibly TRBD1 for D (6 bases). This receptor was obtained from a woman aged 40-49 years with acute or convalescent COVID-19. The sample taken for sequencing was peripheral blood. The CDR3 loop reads CATSQRGSEAFF. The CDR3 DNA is TGTGCCACTAGTCAGAGGGGGTCTGAAGCTTTCTTT.